Shown below are 9 T cell receptor beta chains from a single sample sequenced in a study of blood T cell repertoires in COVID-19. The data were produced by immunoSEQ multiplex PCR, yet TCRdb's version contains in-frame clones alone and is incomplete. The table has approximately 300,000 clones, 80% to 90% seen once; the top ten hold nearly 6.5%. The sequenced sample was peripheral blood. Source of these receptors: a man aged 18 to 30 who had recovered from COVID-19.

The chain employs TRBV19 and TRBJ2-3; TRBD2 matches 9 bases. Trimming removed 4 bases from V and 1 base from J; junction bases left unmatched: 9. Per germline, CDR1 LNHDA and CDR2 SQIVND (reference sequence). The CDR3 is 17 residues long. Written as DNA, the CDR3 is TGTGCCAGTAGTAAGGCGGGAGGGCCGTGGGGCACAGATACGCAGTATTTT. This translates into CASSKAGGPWGTDTQYF.

The chain couples TRBV10-3 to TRBJ1-2; D is uncertain. Looked up from germline, CDR1 is ENHRY and CDR2 is SYGVKD. Trimming took off 0 bases at V and 6 bases at J, with 14 bases between the two ends. The CDR3 length is 15 residues. CDR3 region: CAISESSAAPNGYTF. As DNA, the CDR3 is TGTGCCATCAGTGAGTCGAGCGCGGCCCCGAATGGCTACACCTTC.

The sample holds one count of this clone. The rearrangement links TRBV11-3 to TRBJ2-3, with 12 positions matching TRBD2. The germline gives CDR1 SGHNT, CDR2 YENEEA. The CDR3 has 18 residues. Germline trimming cut 1 base from V and 1 base from J; bases unmatched to any gene: 6. As DNA, the CDR3 is TGTGCCAGCAGCTTAGGGGGGACTAGCGGGTTTGGCACAGATACGCAGTATTTT. This translates into CASSLGGTSGFGTDTQYF.

A few counts support this clone. This rearrangement joins TRBV9 to TRBJ1-3; D is undetermined. Trimming removed 0 bases at V and 0 bases at J, with 7 bases between. This CDR3 spans 15 amino acids. Per germline, CDR1 SGDLS and CDR2 YYNGEE. CDR3 in DNA: TGTGCCAGCAGCGTAGACGGTCTCTCTGGAAACACCATATATTTT. It codes for CASSVDGLSGNTIYF.

V is TRBV6-5 and J is TRBJ2-1; 11 nucleotides agree with TRBD2. With V trimmed by 9 bases and J by 7 bases, 8 bases remained unmatched. Per the germline V gene, CDR1 is MNHEY and CDR2 is SVGAGI. The CDR3 spans 14 residues. CDR3: CASVAGGSGNEQFF. Written as DNA, the CDR3 is TGTGCCAGTGTAGCGGGAGGGTCCGGGAATGAGCAGTTCTTC.

The V and J genes are TRBV7-2 and TRBJ1-1, with no clear D. Germline values: CDR1 SGHTA, CDR2 FQGNSA. The CDR3 spans 15 residues. The ends were cut back, 2 bases at V and 5 bases at J, with 15 bases in the middle. The CDR3 region is CASSLSPSAGTEAFF. CDR3 bases: TGTGCCAGCAGCTTAAGCCCATCTGCGGGGACTGAAGCTTTCTTT. Drawing the rest from reference TRBV7-2 and TRBJ1-1, the complete variable domain is GAGVSQSPSNKVTEKGKDVELRCDPISGHTALYWYRQSLGQGLEFLIYFQGNSAPDKSGLPSDRFSAERTGGSVSTLTIQRTQQEDSAVYLCASSLSPSAGTEAFFGQGTRLTVV.

The rearrangement links TRBV6-4 to TRBJ1-1, with D tentatively TRBD1 (5 bases). The germline V gene encodes CDR1 MRHNA and CDR2 SNTAGT. The germline V and J ends were trimmed by 9 bases and 1 base, with 18 bases remaining between them. This CDR3 is 15 amino acids long. Here the CDR3 reads CASSPQGSGNTEAFF. The CDR3, as DNA: TGTGCCAGTTCTCCTCAGGGATCAGGGAACACTGAAGCTTTCTTT.

This chain joins TRBV7-2 and TRBJ2-7, with 12 bases matching TRBD2. Germline-derived CDR1 and CDR2 are SGHTA and FQGNSA. The CDR3 spans 18 residues. The V gene end was trimmed by 3 bases and the J gene end by 0 bases; junction bases not matched to a gene: 9. The CDR3 region is CASSFTSGGPTSSYEQYF. The CDR3 nucleotides are TGTGCCAGCAGCTTCACTAGCGGGGGGCCGACGAGCTCCTACGAGCAGTACTTC.

V usage is TRBV18 and J usage is TRBJ1-5, with 8 bases identical to TRBD1. Germline V gene sequence: CDR1 KGHSH, CDR2 LQKENI. CDR3 length: 12 amino acids. V trimming: 3 bases; J trimming: 11 bases; junction bases outside the gene matches: 3. The CDR3 DNA reads TGTGCCAGCTCACCGACACAGGGGGCCCAGCATTTT. Its protein product is CASSPTQGAQHF. Variable domain in full (rest from reference TRBV18 and TRBJ1-5): NAGVMQNPRHLVRRRGQEARLRCSPMKGHSHVYWYRQLPEEGLKFMVYLQKENIIDESGMPKERFSAEFPKEGPSILRIQQVVRGDSAAYFCASSPTQGAQHFGDGTRLSIL.